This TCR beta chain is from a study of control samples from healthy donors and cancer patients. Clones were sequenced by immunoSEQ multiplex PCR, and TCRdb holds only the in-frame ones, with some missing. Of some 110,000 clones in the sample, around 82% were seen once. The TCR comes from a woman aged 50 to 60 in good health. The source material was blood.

The DNA for the CDR3 is TGTGCCAGCAGCTTAGTTAACAGTAACTATGGCTACACCTTC. As protein: CASSLVNSNYGYTF. The chain has TRBV11-2 and TRBJ1-2; no clear D gene. The ends were cut back, 1 base at V and 1 base at J, with 7 bases in the middle. The germline V gene has CDR1 SGHAT and CDR2 FQNNGV. CDR3 length: 14 amino acids.